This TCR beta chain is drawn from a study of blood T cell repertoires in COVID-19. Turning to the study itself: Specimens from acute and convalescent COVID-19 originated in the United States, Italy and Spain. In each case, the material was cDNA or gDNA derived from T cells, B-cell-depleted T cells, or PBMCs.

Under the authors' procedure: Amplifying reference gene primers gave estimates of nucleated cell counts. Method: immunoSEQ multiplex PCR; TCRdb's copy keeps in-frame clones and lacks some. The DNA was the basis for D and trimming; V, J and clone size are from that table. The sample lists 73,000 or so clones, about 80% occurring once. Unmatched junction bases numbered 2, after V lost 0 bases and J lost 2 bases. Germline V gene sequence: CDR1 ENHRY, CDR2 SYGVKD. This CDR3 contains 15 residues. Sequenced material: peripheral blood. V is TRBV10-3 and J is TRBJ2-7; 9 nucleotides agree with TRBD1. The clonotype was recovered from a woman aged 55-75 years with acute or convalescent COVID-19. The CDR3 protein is CAISESGTGPYEQYF. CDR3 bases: TGTGCCATCAGTGAGTCGGGGACAGGGCCCTACGAGCAGTACTTC.